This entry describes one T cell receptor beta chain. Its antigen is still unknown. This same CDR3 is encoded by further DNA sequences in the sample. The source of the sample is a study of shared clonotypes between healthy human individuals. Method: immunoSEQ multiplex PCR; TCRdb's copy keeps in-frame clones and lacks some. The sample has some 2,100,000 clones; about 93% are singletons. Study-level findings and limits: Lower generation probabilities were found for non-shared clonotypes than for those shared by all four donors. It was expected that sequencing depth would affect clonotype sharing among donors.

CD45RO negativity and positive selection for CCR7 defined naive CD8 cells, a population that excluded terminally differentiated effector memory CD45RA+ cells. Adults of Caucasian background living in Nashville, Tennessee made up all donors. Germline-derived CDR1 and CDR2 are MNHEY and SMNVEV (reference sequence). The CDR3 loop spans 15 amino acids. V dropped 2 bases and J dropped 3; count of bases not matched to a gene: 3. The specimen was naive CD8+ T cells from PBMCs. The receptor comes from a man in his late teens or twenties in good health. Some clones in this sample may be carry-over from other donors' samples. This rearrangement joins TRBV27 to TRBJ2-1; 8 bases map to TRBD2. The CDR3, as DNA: TGTGCCAGCAGTTTAAGCGGGAGCGGCTACAATGAGCAGTTCTTC. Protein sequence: CASSLSGSGYNEQFF.